The rows below give T cell receptor beta chains drawn from one sample of a study of shared clonotypes between healthy human individuals. The protocol was immunoSEQ multiplex PCR, while the TCRdb copy is restricted to in-frame clones and leaves out a portion. In the table there are roughly 500,000 clones, about 96% of which are singletons. Sequenced: naive CD4+ T cells sorted from blood. All receptors derive from a woman younger than 45 in good health. The CDR3 runs from the conserved cysteine through the conserved F or W. The order of the fields is clone size, V gene, J gene, D gene, CDR3 protein, CDR3 DNA. The D gene is left open where the match is weak. The size field is filled for only some rows; it gives once, few, many or a size class.

size: .
V: TRBV5-8
J: TRBJ2-1
D: TRBD2
CDR3: CASSLTSGKTYNEQFF
DNA: TGTGCCAGCAGCTTGACTAGCGGGAAAACCTACAATGAGCAGTTCTTC

size: .
V: TRBV28
J: TRBJ2-3
D: .
CDR3: CASSLAPDTQYF
DNA: TGTGCCAGCAGCCTGGCGCCAGATACGCAGTATTTT

size: .
V: TRBV2
J: TRBJ2-2
D: .
CDR3: CASSQTLNTGELFF
DNA: TGTGCCAGCAGTCAGACACTGAACACCGGGGAGCTGTTTTTT

size: .
V: TRBV11-2
J: TRBJ2-7
D: .
CDR3: CASSLDRPGYEQYF
DNA: TGTGCCAGCAGCTTAGATCGCCCCGGCTACGAGCAGTACTTC

size: .
V: TRBV4-2
J: TRBJ1-1
D: .
CDR3: CASSQDLGGRTEAFF
DNA: TGTGCCAGCAGCCAAGATCTTGGGGGGCGGACTGAAGCTTTCTTT

size: .
V: TRBV7-3
J: TRBJ2-1
D: TRBD2
CDR3: CASSSIAGGVNEQFF
DNA: TGTGCCAGCAGCTCTATAGCGGGAGGGGTCAATGAGCAGTTCTTC

size: .
V: TRBV20-1
J: TRBJ1-1
D: TRBD1
CDR3: CSALQGTAFF
DNA: TGCAGTGCTTTACAGGGGACAGCTTTCTTT

size: .
V: TRBV2
J: TRBJ1-2
D: .
CDR3: CASKTPVIDYGYTF
DNA: TGTGCCAGCAAGACCCCGGTGATCGACTATGGCTACACCTTC

size: .
V: TRBV29-1
J: TRBJ1-3
D: .
CDR3: CSVEYPARNTIYF
DNA: TGCAGCGTTGAGTACCCAGCCCGGAACACCATATATTTT

size: .
V: TRBV5-1
J: TRBJ2-5
D: .
CDR3: CASSLAGTETQYF
DNA: TGCGCCAGCAGCTTGGCTGGGACGGAGACCCAGTACTTC

size: .
V: TRBV10-1
J: TRBJ2-1
D: .
CDR3: CASSERHQVVYNEQFF
DNA: TGCGCCAGCAGTGAGAGGCACCAGGTAGTCTACAATGAGCAGTTCTTC

size: .
V: TRBV20-1
J: TRBJ2-7
D: TRBD1
CDR3: CSAPGTAEQYF
DNA: TGCAGTGCGCCCGGGACAGCCGAGCAGTACTTC

size: once
V: TRBV7-8
J: TRBJ2-5
D: TRBD2
CDR3: CASSPGTSGRAETQYF
DNA: TGTGCCAGCAGCCCCGGGACTAGCGGGAGAGCAGAGACCCAGTACTTC

size: .
V: TRBV19
J: TRBJ1-5
D: TRBD1
CDR3: CASSGQGDNQPQHF
DNA: TGTGCCAGTAGTGGACAGGGCGACAATCAGCCCCAGCATTTT

size: .
V: TRBV28
J: TRBJ2-1
D: .
CDR3: CASSFATSSYNEQFF
DNA: TGTGCCAGCAGTTTCGCGACGAGCTCCTACAATGAGCAGTTCTTC

size: .
V: TRBV5-1
J: TRBJ2-7
D: TRBD1
CDR3: CASSHQNYGQGASEQYF
DNA: TGCGCCAGCAGCCACCAGAACTACGGACAGGGGGCGAGTGAGCAGTACTTC

size: .
V: TRBV20-1
J: TRBJ1-1
D: .
CDR3: CSARVDREAFF
DNA: TGCAGTGCTAGGGTTGACAGGGAAGCTTTCTTT

size: .
V: TRBV19
J: TRBJ2-2
D: TRBD2
CDR3: CASSEGLAGVRGTGELFF
DNA: TGTGCCAGTAGCGAGGGACTAGCGGGAGTTCGTGGCACCGGGGAGCTGTTTTTT

size: .
V: TRBV5-1
J: TRBJ1-1
D: .
CDR3: CASSTRGGNTEAFF
DNA: TGCGCCAGCAGCACGAGGGGAGGGAACACTGAAGCTTTCTTT

size: .
V: TRBV28
J: TRBJ1-5
D: TRBD1
CDR3: CASTADRGEYGNQPQHF
DNA: TGTGCCAGCACCGCGGACAGGGGGGAGTATGGCAATCAGCCCCAGCATTTT

size: .
V: TRBV5-3
J: TRBJ2-5
D: .
CDR3: CARSLVGKETQYF
DNA: TGTGCCAGAAGCTTGGTAGGGAAAGAGACCCAGTACTTC

size: once
V: TRBV29-1
J: TRBJ2-7
D: .
CDR3: CSVSGEQYF
DNA: TGCAGCGTATCGGGCGAGCAGTACTTC

size: .
V: TRBV28
J: TRBJ2-7
D: .
CDR3: CASSTPPRDEQYF
DNA: TGTGCCAGCAGTACGCCTCCCCGGGACGAGCAGTACTTC

size: .
V: TRBV5-8
J: TRBJ2-1
D: .
CDR3: CASSLGPGLPGEQFF
DNA: TGTGCCAGCAGCCTCGGGCCCGGTTTGCCGGGTGAGCAGTTCTTC

size: .
V: TRBV10-2
J: TRBJ2-7
D: TRBD2
CDR3: CASSDPGTRASYEQYF
DNA: TGCGCCAGCAGTGACCCCGGGACTAGAGCCTCCTACGAGCAGTACTTC

size: .
V: TRBV11-2
J: TRBJ2-7
D: .
CDR3: CASSSRPQEQYF
DNA: TGTGCCAGCAGCTCGCGGCCGCAGGAGCAGTACTTC

size: .
V: TRBV4-2
J: TRBJ2-7
D: .
CDR3: CASSQDGGLREQYF
DNA: TGTGCCAGCAGCCAAGATGGTGGACTGCGGGAGCAGTACTTC

size: .
V: TRBV5-4
J: TRBJ1-2
D: .
CDR3: CASSLELQGFNYGYTF
DNA: TGTGCCAGCAGCTTGGAACTTCAGGGGTTTAACTATGGCTACACCTTC

size: .
V: TRBV18
J: TRBJ2-7
D: TRBD1
CDR3: CASSPTGTAGSKQYF
DNA: TGTGCCAGCTCACCGACCGGGACAGCCGGATCCAAGCAGTACTTC

size: once
V: TRBV7-2
J: TRBJ2-7
D: .
CDR3: CASSSYPGLYEQYF
DNA: TGTGCCAGCAGCTCCTATCCGGGTCTATACGAGCAGTACTTC

size: .
V: TRBV29-1
J: TRBJ1-3
D: TRBD1
CDR3: CSVSQGVAGNTIYF
DNA: TGCAGCGTGTCGCAGGGGGTCGCTGGAAACACCATATATTTT

size: .
V: TRBV28
J: TRBJ2-5
D: .
CDR3: CASRGEWLETQYF
DNA: TGTGCCAGCAGGGGGGAGTGGTTAGAGACCCAGTACTTC

size: .
V: TRBV29-1
J: TRBJ1-2
D: TRBD1
CDR3: CSVGTGYGGYTF
DNA: TGCAGCGTAGGGACAGGGTATGGAGGCTACACCTTC

size: once
V: TRBV7-8
J: TRBJ2-7
D: .
CDR3: CASSIRAGTTYEQYF
DNA: TGTGCCAGCAGCATCCGGGCCGGGACCACCTACGAGCAGTACTTC

size: .
V: TRBV11-2
J: TRBJ1-2
D: .
CDR3: CASSLDHGHGYTF
DNA: TGTGCCAGCAGCTTAGACCATGGGCACGGCTACACCTTC

size: .
V: TRBV2
J: TRBJ2-7
D: TRBD2
CDR3: CASSVSLGTSGSKYEQYF
DNA: TGTGCCAGCAGTGTGAGCTTGGGGACTAGCGGGAGTAAATACGAGCAGTACTTC